Presented here are 29 T cell receptor beta chains from one specimen sequenced in a study of cytomegalovirus exposure and HLA in healthy donors. The PCR used 60 Vbeta and 13 Jbeta primers. Data came from immunoSEQ multiplex PCR; TCRdb stores just in-frame clones and leaves some out. The sample includes some 200,000 clones, around 80% of them seen just once. Input material: PBMCs. Source of these receptors: a woman aged 45-59 years in good health and CMV-seronegative.

The chain recombines TRBV4-1 with TRBJ2-1; 13 bases align to TRBD2. The trim removed 1 base at V and 6 bases at J, leaving 9 bases unmatched. Germline V gives CDR1 MGHRA, CDR2 YSYEKL. The CDR3 has 18 amino acids. The CDR3 reads CASSQAKTSGGRSNEQFF. CDR3 nucleotide sequence: TGCGCCAGCAGCCAAGCTAAGACTAGCGGGGGGAGATCCAATGAGCAGTTCTTC.

The chain carries TRBV6-6 and TRBJ2-7; the D gene is possibly TRBD2 (5 bases). The V end lost 0 bases, the J end lost 2 bases, and 8 bases lay between the germline ends. CDR1 is MNHNY and CDR2 is SVGAGI in the germline V gene (reference sequence). The CDR3 contains 14 residues. CDR3 loop: CASSYSDGAYEQYF. CDR3 bases: TGTGCCAGCAGTTACTCGGACGGGGCCTACGAGCAGTACTTC.

The chain uses TRBV2 and TRBJ2-7; TRBD2 aligns across 7 bases. CDR3 length: 14 amino acids. The V gene's germline CDR1 is SNHLY and CDR2 FYNNEI. Trimming removed 4 bases from V and 0 bases from J; junction bases left unmatched: 3. For the CDR3, the DNA is TGTGCCAGCAGTGCGGGGGGATTCTCCTACGAGCAGTACTTC. Its protein product is CASSAGGFSYEQYF.

V usage is TRBV5-1 and J usage is TRBJ2-7, with TRBD1 identical over 11 bases. Germline V gene data show CDR1 as SGHRS and CDR2 as YFSETQ. Trimming removed 3 bases from V and 6 bases from J; junction bases left unmatched: 8. This CDR3 is 15 amino acids long. In DNA, the CDR3 is TGCGCCAGCAGCTGGACAGGGGGCCAGGGAATCGAGCAGTACTTC. Protein product: CASSWTGGQGIEQYF.

This clone was counted only a few times. V gene TRBV28 combines with J gene TRBJ2-7; 7 bases fit TRBD1. The CDR3 contains 13 residues. Germline V lookup: CDR1 MDHEN, CDR2 SYDVKM. The trim removed 10 bases at V and 4 bases at J, leaving 10 bases unmatched. In nucleotides, the CDR3 is TGTGCCACCCTGACAGGGAACTTTTACGAGCAGTACTTC. Its translation is CATLTGNFYEQYF.

This chain links TRBV7-5 with TRBJ2-7; TRBD1 reflects the table's D call only, with no check against the DNA. TRBV7-5 counts as a pseudogene. CDR3 size: 16 residues. The CDR3 region is CARSFRTRDRVYEQYF. In DNA, the CDR3 is TGTGCCAGAAGCTTCCGCACTAGGGACAGGGTCTACGAGCAGTACTTC.

V and J are TRBV5-1 and TRBJ2-1, with a tentative D call TRBD2 (6 bases). There are 19 residues in the CDR3. The V end was cut by 0 bases, the J end by 0 bases, with 19 bases between. Looked up from germline, CDR1 is SGHRS and CDR2 is YFSETQ. The DNA for the CDR3 is TGCGCCAGCAGCTTGGCCGATAGCCTAGCGTTTGACTCCTACAATGAGCAGTTCTTC. Translation gives CASSLADSLAFDSYNEQFF.

This chain links TRBV28 with TRBJ2-7; 8 bases are a match to TRBD2. The CDR3 runs to 17 residues. Germline CDR1 is MDHEN and CDR2 is SYDVKM. V lost 6 bases to trimming and J lost 1 base; unmatched junction nucleotides: 14. In DNA, the CDR3 is TGTGCCAGCAGCTATACCGGGAGGGGGATCATATCCTACGAGCAGTACTTC. Translating gives CASSYTGRGIISYEQYF.

The chain employs TRBV28 and TRBJ1-5; 7 bases agree with TRBD1. The CDR3 has 17 residues. Germline CDR1 MDHEN, CDR2 SYDVKM. V was pared by 3 bases and J by 0 bases, with 8 bases of the junction left unmatched. In nucleotides, the CDR3 is TGTGCCAGCAGTTTTGGGGCAGGGGGTTTTAGCAATCAGCCCCAGCATTTT. Protein: CASSFGAGGFSNQPQHF. The entire variable domain, with the rest obtained from reference TRBV28 and TRBJ1-5, is as follows: DVKVTQSSRYLVKRTGEKVFLECVQDMDHENMFWYRQDPGLGLRLIYFSYDVKMKEKGDIPEGYSVSREKKERFSLILESASTNQTSMYLCASSFGAGGFSNQPQHFGDGTRLSIL.

The CDR3 spells CASSPANRGGNEQFF. The CDR3 coding sequence is TGTGCCAGCTCACCAGCCAACAGGGGTGGCAATGAGCAGTTCTTC. The rearrangement links TRBV18 to TRBJ2-1; TRBD1 matches 7 bases. After removal of 2 bases from V and 6 bases from J, the junction contained 7 bases not matched to a gene. Germline assignment: CDR1 KGHSH and CDR2 LQKENI. The CDR3 consists of 15 residues.

V gene TRBV5-6 combines with J gene TRBJ1-5; 9 nucleotides line up with TRBD1. The V and J ends lost 0 bases and 7 bases, in that order; junction bases with no gene match: 5. The CDR3 covers 15 residues. The germline V gene has CDR1 SGHDT and CDR2 YYEEEE. The CDR3 DNA follows: TGTGCCAGCAGCTTGGTGGGGACAGGGAACCAGCCCCAGCATTTT. The encoded protein is CASSLVGTGNQPQHF. Looking up the rest from reference TRBV5-6 and TRBJ1-5 gives the full variable domain: DAGVTQSPTHLIKTRGQQVTLRCSPKSGHDTVSWYQQALGQGPQFIFQYYEEEERQRGNFPDRFSGHQFPNYSSELNVNALLLGDSALYLCASSLVGTGNQPQHFGDGTRLSIL.

This CDR3 reads CASSPGQGAQETQYF. DNA of the CDR3: TGTGCCAGCTCCCCGGGACAGGGGGCCCAAGAGACCCAGTACTTC. V usage is TRBV18 and J usage is TRBJ2-5, with 12 bases identical to TRBD1. From germline, CDR1 is KGHSH and CDR2 LQKENI. CDR3 length equals 15 residues. After removal of 6 bases from V and 1 base from J, the junction contained 3 bases not matched to a gene.

The genes are TRBV5-1 and TRBJ2-1; 13 bases are shared with TRBD2. Germline values: CDR1 SGHRS, CDR2 YFSETQ. The CDR3 runs to 15 residues. With 1 base clipped from V and 7 bases from J, the junction kept 2 bases outside the gene matches. CDR3 in amino acids: CASSLTSGGANEQFF. DNA for the CDR3: TGCGCCAGCAGCTTGACTAGCGGGGGGGCGAATGAGCAGTTCTTC.

This clone showed up just once. The rearrangement joins TRBV7-2 to TRBJ1-2; D possibly corresponds to TRBD1 (6 bases). Germline CDR1 reads SGHTA; CDR2 reads FQGNSA. V was pared by 7 bases and J by 9 bases, with 12 bases between. The CDR3 loop spans 11 amino acids. CDR3 sequence: CASTRGQRYTF. The DNA for the CDR3 is TGTGCCAGCACCAGAGGACAGCGCTACACCTTC.

The chain employs TRBV28 and TRBJ1-4; D gene unclear. Deletions cut 2 bases from V and 6 bases from J, with 4 bases between. Germline CDR1 MDHEN, CDR2 SYDVKM. This CDR3 is 12 amino acids long. CDR3 DNA sequence: TGTGCCAGCAGTTTACTCGATGAAAAACTGTTTTTT. The encoded protein is CASSLLDEKLFF. Filled out from reference TRBV28 and TRBJ1-4, the complete variable domain reads DVKVTQSSRYLVKRTGEKVFLECVQDMDHENMFWYRQDPGLGLRLIYFSYDVKMKEKGDIPEGYSVSREKKERFSLILESASTNQTSMYLCASSLLDEKLFFGSGTQLSVL.

CDR3 in amino acids: CASSSRTSGGHEQFF. CDR3 bases: TGTGCCAGCAGCTCCCGGACTAGCGGAGGACATGAGCAGTTCTTC. The V call is TRBV7-8, the J call TRBJ2-1; 10 positions match TRBD2. The CDR3 runs 15 residues. Unmatched junction bases numbered 8, after V lost 4 bases and J lost 8 bases. The germline V gene encodes CDR1 SGHVS and CDR2 FQNEAQ.

The chain joins TRBV2 to TRBJ2-3; 7 bases agree with TRBD2. Germline V gene data show CDR1 as SNHLY and CDR2 as FYNNEI. This CDR3 is built from 14 residues. Trimming took 9 bases from V and 2 from J; bases not matched to a gene: 8. This CDR3 is CARVGGPTTDTQYF. In DNA form, the CDR3 reads TGTGCCAGAGTGGGAGGGCCTACCACAGATACGCAGTATTTT.

The chain uses TRBV5-6 and TRBJ2-3; 8 positions agree with TRBD2. The CDR3 has 15 residues. Germline CDR1 and CDR2: SGHDT and YYEEEE. J lost 3 bases, V lost 2 bases, and 5 bases had no gene match. The CDR3 sequence: CASSLYGGVTDTQYF. The CDR3 DNA follows: TGTGCCAGCAGCTTATACGGGGGGGTAACAGATACGCAGTATTTT.

This clone appeared once. The genes are TRBV5-1 and TRBJ2-5; TRBD2 matches at 15 bases. Germline trimming cut 4 bases from V and 5 bases from J; bases unmatched to any gene: 15. This CDR3 is built from 19 residues. The germline CDR1 and CDR2 sequences are SGHRS and YFSETQ. The CDR3 region has the DNA TGCGCCAGCAGCCCTTGGGGACTAGCGGGAGGTTTAAGTGAGGAGACCCAGTACTTC. This encodes CASSPWGLAGGLSEETQYF. The full variable domain, with the rest looked up from reference TRBV5-1 and TRBJ2-5, is KAGVTQTPRYLIKTRGQQVTLSCSPISGHRSVSWYQQTPGQGLQFLFEYFSETQRNKGNFPGRFSGRQFSNSRSEMNVSTLELGDSALYLCASSPWGLAGGLSEETQYFGPGTRLLVL.

The table lists this clone with a few counts. The chain employs TRBV18 and TRBJ2-2, with a weak D call TRBD2 (5 bases). Germline CDR1 is KGHSH and CDR2 is LQKENI. Between the trimmed V and J ends, which lost 6 bases and 1 base, there was a span of 27 bases. The CDR3 extends over 20 amino acids. CDR3 in amino acids: CASSRSRSRGERVNTGELFF. The CDR3 nucleotides read TGTGCCAGCTCCCGATCGAGAAGTCGGGGAGAAAGGGTGAACACCGGGGAGCTGTTTTTT.

The chain uses TRBV27 and TRBJ2-7; a possible D gene is TRBD1 (6 bases). The V and J ends lost 6 bases and 7 bases respectively, with 16 bases between them. Germline CDR1 is MNHEY and CDR2 is SMNVEV (reference sequence). The CDR3 covers 13 residues. CDR3 in DNA: TGTGCCAGCAGCCAAACAGGGTTGGAAGAGCAGTACTTC. It encodes CASSQTGLEEQYF.

The chain is built from TRBV6-1 and TRBJ1-1; possibly TRBD1 for D (5 bases). The CDR3 sequence is 14 residues long. CDR1 is MNHNS, CDR2 SASEGT, per germline. The germline V and J ends were trimmed by 3 bases and 3 bases, with 11 bases remaining between them. The CDR3 here is CASSDSQAYTEAFF. CDR3 sequence (DNA): TGTGCCAGCAGTGACTCACAGGCGTACACTGAAGCTTTCTTT.

The chain joins TRBV7-2 to TRBJ1-1; possibly TRBD1 for D (5 bases). This CDR3 has 15 amino acids. The germline gives CDR1 SGHTA, CDR2 FQGNSA. V lost 7 bases and J lost 2, with 17 bases in between. CDR3 region: CASTQWGGGNTEAFF. Here the CDR3 DNA reads TGTGCCAGCACCCAATGGGGGGGAGGTAACACTGAAGCTTTCTTT. Full variable domain (rest looked up from reference TRBV7-2 and TRBJ1-1): GAGVSQSPSNKVTEKGKDVELRCDPISGHTALYWYRQSLGQGLEFLIYFQGNSAPDKSGLPSDRFSAERTGGSVSTLTIQRTQQEDSAVYLCASTQWGGGNTEAFFGQGTRLTVV.

The rearrangement joins TRBV7-2 to TRBJ2-2; 11 nucleotides match TRBD2. Germline CDR1 SGHTA, CDR2 FQGNSA. Germline trimming cut 1 base from V and 0 bases from J; bases unmatched to any gene: 7. This CDR3 contains 19 residues. In DNA form, the CDR3 reads TGTGCCAGCAGCTTAGTAGGGACTAGCGGATACGCGAACACCGGGGAGCTGTTTTTT. Its translation: CASSLVGTSGYANTGELFF. The whole variable domain, filled in from reference TRBV7-2 and TRBJ2-2, reads GAGVSQSPSNKVTEKGKDVELRCDPISGHTALYWYRQSLGQGLEFLIYFQGNSAPDKSGLPSDRFSAERTGGSVSTLTIQRTQQEDSAVYLCASSLVGTSGYANTGELFFGEGSRLTVL.

V gene TRBV7-8 combines with J gene TRBJ1-2; maybe TRBD1 (6 bases). Germline CDR1 SGHVS, CDR2 FQNEAQ. The CDR3 has 13 amino acids. With 4 bases removed from V and 4 bases from J, the gap between germline ends came to 10 bases. The CDR3 sequence is CASSSDSPYGYTF. The CDR3 DNA follows: TGTGCCAGCAGCTCGGACAGCCCCTATGGCTACACCTTC.

This chain links TRBV19 with TRBJ2-1; the match to TRBD2 covers 8 bases. CDR3 length: 13 amino acids. Germline lookup yields CDR1 LNHDA and CDR2 SQIVND (reference sequence). V lost 7 bases to trimming and J lost 4 bases; unmatched junction nucleotides: 3. The CDR3 spells CASKLAGYNEQFF. The CDR3 nucleotides read TGTGCCAGTAAATTAGCGGGGTACAATGAGCAGTTCTTC.

The J gene is TRBJ2-7, the V gene TRBV7-3; 7 bases fit TRBD2. The CDR3 loop spans 12 amino acids. Germline lookup yields CDR1 SGHTA and CDR2 FQGTGA. The V segment lost 5 bases and the J segment 7 bases; nucleotides outside the gene matches: 5. The chain's CDR3 is CASSPREGEQYF. Here the CDR3 DNA reads TGTGCCAGCAGCCCAAGGGAGGGAGAGCAGTACTTC.

This clone was observed a single time. The V gene is TRBV19, the J gene TRBJ2-5; 7 bases are shared with TRBD1. The end of the DNA aligns better with TRBJ2-7, so the J call may be wrong. Germline CDR1 reads LNHDA; CDR2 reads SQIVND (reference sequence). The CDR3 loop spans 13 amino acids. The CDR3 loop is CASSRQGAYEQYF. In DNA, the CDR3 is TGTGCCAGTAGTAGACAGGGAGCCTACGAGCAGTACTTC.

This rearrangement joins TRBV7-9 to TRBJ1-4; the match to TRBD1 covers 7 bases. The length of the CDR3 is 16 residues. CDR1 is SEHNR and CDR2 is FQNEAQ in the germline V gene (reference sequence). V lost 1 base to trimming and J lost 4 bases; unmatched junction nucleotides: 6. Written as DNA, the CDR3 is TGTGCCAGCAGCTTAGTCAGGGGACAGCGTAATGAAAAACTGTTTTTT. Its protein product is CASSLVRGQRNEKLFF.